This T cell receptor beta chain comes out of a study of CD8+ T cells in alopecia areata. As for treatment: oral pan-JAK inhibitor, 5-10 mg twice daily. The germline gives CDR1 MDHEN, CDR2 SYDVKM. V was cut by 5 bases and J by 5 bases, with 18 bases left in between. This CDR3 is 15 amino acids long. In each case, RNA was isolated and then reverse transcribed into cDNA as the sequencing template. The assay was immunoSEQ multiplex PCR, and TCRdb's table has in-frame clones only and misses some. The sample includes approximately 130,000 clones, 61% seen only once; the top ten take around 5.7%. This receptor was obtained from a human donor with alopecia areata. This chain uses TRBV28 with TRBJ2-5; weak D call: TRBD2 (5 bases). The input for sequencing was CD4+ T cells sorted from blood, taken at week 4, from a patient treated with tofacitinib. CDR3 DNA sequence: TGTGCCAGCAGTAGTGGGAGTTTGGGGTTGGAGACCCAGTACTTC. Translated, it gives CASSSGSLGLETQYF.